This TCR beta chain derives from a study of blood T cell repertoires in COVID-19. Study at large: PBMCs, B-cell-depleted T cells, or T cells provided the cDNA or gDNA that made up the material.

CDR1 and CDR2 (germline): SNHLY, FYNNEI. The CDR3 is 10 residues long. With respect to this clone: A read error may produce the germline difference seen at one junction end. Other DNA sequences in the same sample also yield this CDR3.

Sequenced by immunoSEQ multiplex PCR; TCRdb stores in-frame clones only, minus some. In the table there are a few hundred thousand clones, 85% of which are singletons. The chain combines TRBV2 with TRBJ1-1; no reliable D call. The clonotype comes from a woman younger than 35 with acute or convalescent COVID-19. The sequencing input was peripheral blood. The DNA for the CDR3 is TGTGCCTGCGGGCGCCCGGTGAGGATCTTT. Translating gives CACGRPVRIF. Combining the CDR3 with reference TRBV2 and TRBJ1-1 gives the whole variable domain EPEVTQTPSHQVTQMGQEVILRCVPISNHLYFYWYRQILGQKVEFLVSFYNNEISEKSEIFDDQFSVERPDGSNFTLKIRSTKLEDSAMYFCACGRPVRIFGQGTRLTVV.